This paragraph reports one TCR beta chain. What antigen it recognizes has not been identified. No much larger clone exists at a distance of one base, and base qualities are not known. The sample is drawn from a study of blood T cell repertoires in COVID-19 (TCRdb year 2020). In the study overall: Samples covering the acute and convalescent phases of COVID-19 were provided by collaborators in the United States, Italy and Spain. Subjects who had been exposed to COVID-19, were actively infected with it, or had recovered from it provided the deeply sampled blood TCRbeta repertoires that made up the dataset. The prospective study material was composed of cDNA or gDNA derived from T cells, B-cell-depleted T cells, or PBMCs. Nearly every sample came with metadata listing a de-identified subject ID, COVID-19 status, age in years and sex. The repertoires were released in a freely available public database intended as a resource for research on the immune response to SARS-CoV-2. Samples were obtained from the ongoing ImmuneRACE study (first 160 participants) and from 1,200 or so subjects provided by 6 global collaborators. Where available, HLA class I and class II types were obtained from metadata supplied by the sample provider rather than from assay-based typing.

TCRbeta CDR3 regions were amplified from genomic DNA by means of the immunoSEQ Assay, a bias-controlled multiplex PCR. On the study's bioinformatics: The number of nucleated cells in each sample was estimated from the amplification of reference gene primers within the assay. Sequence reads were collapsed and filtered to measure the absolute abundance of every unique TCRbeta CDR3 rearrangement. Productive Simpson clonality was computed per sample as the square root of Simpson's diversity index over productive rearrangements. TCRdb obtained this table from immuneACCESS and retained in-frame rearrangements with V and J assigned. These tables miss some clones; where compared with another copy, unresolved V genes account for less than half of the shortfall, and the remainder is unexplained. The V and J calls and clone size were taken over from that table, and D and trimming were inferred from the DNA. The sample table records about 160,000 clones; about 84% of these occur just once. The top ten hold approximately 5.6% of the sample.

General conclusions and limits of the study: How much clinical and demographic metadata was included differed by source and by participant, and the metadata was provided uncurated.

Participants in the prospective study were aged about 18 to 95 years, lived in 24 United States geographic areas, and enrolled through a virtual design. Cohort assignment in the prospective study relied on participant-reported clinical history from a screening survey and a study questionnaire. Mobile phlebotomists in the prospective study collected whole blood, serum and a nasopharyngeal or oropharyngeal swab from every participant. Prospective study participants could optionally give additional blood draws and questionnaires over an approximately 2-month period. Before DNA extraction, blood samples from the prospective study were shipped at room temperature or frozen. Material: PBMCs or T cells enriched from blood (not recorded which). The sequence derives from a woman aged 40 to 49 with acute COVID-19.

The CDR3 is CASSTRLAGGPPYNEQFF. The DNA sequence is given as TGTGCCAGTAGTACCCGACTAGCGGGAGGGCCCCCCTACAATGAGCAGTTCTTC. The chain uses TRBV19 and TRBJ2-1, with 14 junctional bases fitting TRBD2. Taken from the germline V gene (reference sequence), the CDR1 and CDR2 loops are LNHDA and SQIVND. The junction shows trimming of 4 bases on V and 2 bases on J, and the gene matches do not reach 7 bases of it. Its CDR3 holds 18 amino acids, cysteine through phenylalanine. Just CDR3 DNA is preserved here, 54 bases in frame from base 1.